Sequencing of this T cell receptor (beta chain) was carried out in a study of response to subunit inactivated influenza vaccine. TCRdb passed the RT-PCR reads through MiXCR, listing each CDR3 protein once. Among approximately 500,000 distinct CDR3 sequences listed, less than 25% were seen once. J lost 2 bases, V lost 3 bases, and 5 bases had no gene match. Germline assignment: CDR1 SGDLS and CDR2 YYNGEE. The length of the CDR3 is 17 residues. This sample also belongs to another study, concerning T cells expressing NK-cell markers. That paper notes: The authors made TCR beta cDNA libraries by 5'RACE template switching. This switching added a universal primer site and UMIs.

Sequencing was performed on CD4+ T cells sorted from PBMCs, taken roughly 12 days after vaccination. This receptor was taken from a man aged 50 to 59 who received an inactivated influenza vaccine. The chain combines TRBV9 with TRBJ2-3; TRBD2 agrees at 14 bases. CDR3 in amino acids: CASSEGTSGSYTDTQYF. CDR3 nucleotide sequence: TGTGCCAGCAGCGAGGGGACTAGCGGGAGTTACACAGATACGCAGTATTTT.